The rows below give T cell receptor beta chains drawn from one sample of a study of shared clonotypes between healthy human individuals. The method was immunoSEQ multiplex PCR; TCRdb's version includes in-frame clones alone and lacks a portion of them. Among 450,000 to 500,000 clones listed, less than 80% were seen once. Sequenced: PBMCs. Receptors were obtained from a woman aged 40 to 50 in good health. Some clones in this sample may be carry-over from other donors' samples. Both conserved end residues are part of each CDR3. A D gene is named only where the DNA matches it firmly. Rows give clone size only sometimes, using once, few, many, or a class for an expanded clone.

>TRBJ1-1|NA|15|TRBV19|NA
CASSIGKGRGTEAFF
TGTGCCAGTAGTATAGGGAAGGGAAGGGGCACTGAAGCTTTCTTT
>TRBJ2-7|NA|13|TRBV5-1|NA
CASSGDTRHEQYF
TGCGCCAGCAGCGGGGACACCCGGCACGAGCAGTACTTC
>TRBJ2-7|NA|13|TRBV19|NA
CASSSQGTYEQYF
TGTGCCAGTAGTAGTCAGGGAACCTACGAGCAGTACTTC
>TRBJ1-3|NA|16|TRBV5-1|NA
CASSLGAAISGNTIYF
TGCGCCAGCAGCTTGGGGGCAGCCATCTCTGGAAACACCATATATTTT
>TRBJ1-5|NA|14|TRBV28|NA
CASSLGRPIWPQHF
TGTGCCAGCAGTTTAGGGAGGCCAATTTGGCCCCAGCATTTT
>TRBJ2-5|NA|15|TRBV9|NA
CASSVEGRDGETQYF
TGTGCCAGCAGCGTAGAGGGTAGGGACGGGGAGACCCAGTACTTC
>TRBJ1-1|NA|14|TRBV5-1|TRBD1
CASSPGGMNTEAFF
TGCGCCAGCAGCCCAGGGGGAATGAACACTGAAGCTTTCTTT
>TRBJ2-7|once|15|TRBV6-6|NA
CASSYGRSSSYEQYF
TGTGCCAGCAGTTACGGCAGGTCCAGCTCCTACGAGCAGTACTTC
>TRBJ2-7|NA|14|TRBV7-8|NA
CASSPGPDSYEQYF
TGTGCCAGCAGCCCAGGACCGGACTCCTACGAGCAGTACTTC
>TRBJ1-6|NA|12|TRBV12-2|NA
CASRFGWGILHF
NA
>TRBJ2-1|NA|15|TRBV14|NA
CASSQVGGSFNEQFF
TGTGCCAGCAGCCAAGTCGGAGGCTCGTTTAATGAGCAGTTCTTC
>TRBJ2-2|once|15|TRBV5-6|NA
CASSLQGGDTGELFF
TGTGCCAGCAGCTTGCAAGGGGGGGACACCGGGGAGCTGTTTTTT
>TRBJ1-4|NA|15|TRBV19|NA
CASSGDTWAYEKLFF
TGTGCCAGTAGTGGTGACACTTGGGCATATGAAAAACTGTTTTTT
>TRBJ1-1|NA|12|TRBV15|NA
CATSTSQGEAFF
TGTGCCACCAGCACCTCACAGGGTGAAGCTTTCTTT
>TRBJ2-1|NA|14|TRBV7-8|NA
CASSLTRSYNEQFF
TGTGCCAGCAGCCTGACTAGGTCCTACAATGAGCAGTTCTTC
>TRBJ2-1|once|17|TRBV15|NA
CATSIALGAFSYNEQFF
TGTGCCACCAGCATCGCCCTAGGGGCCTTCTCCTACAATGAGCAGTTCTTC
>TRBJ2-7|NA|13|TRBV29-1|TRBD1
CSGTGGPSYEQYF
TGCAGCGGAACAGGGGGCCCCTCCTACGAGCAGTACTTC